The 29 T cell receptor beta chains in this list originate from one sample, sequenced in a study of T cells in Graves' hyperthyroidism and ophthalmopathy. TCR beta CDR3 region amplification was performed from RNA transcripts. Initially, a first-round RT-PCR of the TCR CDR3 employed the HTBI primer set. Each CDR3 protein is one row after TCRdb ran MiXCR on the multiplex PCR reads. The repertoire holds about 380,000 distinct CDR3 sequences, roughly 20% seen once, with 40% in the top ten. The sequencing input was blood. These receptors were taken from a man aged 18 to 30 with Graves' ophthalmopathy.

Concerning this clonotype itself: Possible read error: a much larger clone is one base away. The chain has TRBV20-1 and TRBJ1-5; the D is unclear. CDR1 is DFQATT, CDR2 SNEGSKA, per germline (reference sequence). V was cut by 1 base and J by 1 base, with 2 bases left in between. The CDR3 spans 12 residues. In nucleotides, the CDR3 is TGCAGTGCTAGAGCGAGCAATCAGCCCCAGCATTTT. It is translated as CSARASNQPQHF.

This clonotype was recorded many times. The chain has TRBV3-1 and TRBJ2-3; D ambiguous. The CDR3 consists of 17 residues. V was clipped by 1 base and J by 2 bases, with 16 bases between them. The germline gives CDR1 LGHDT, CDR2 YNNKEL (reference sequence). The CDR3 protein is CASSQAASVGLTDTQYF. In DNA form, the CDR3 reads TGTGCCAGCAGCCAAGCAGCGTCTGTCGGGCTCACAGATACGCAGTATTTT.

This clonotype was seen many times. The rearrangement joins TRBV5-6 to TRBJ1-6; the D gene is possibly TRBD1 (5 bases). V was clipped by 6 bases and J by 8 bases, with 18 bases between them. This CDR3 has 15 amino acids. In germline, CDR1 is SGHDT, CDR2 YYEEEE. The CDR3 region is CASNRQGAGDSPLHF. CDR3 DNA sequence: TGTGCCAGCAACAGGCAGGGAGCCGGGGATTCACCCCTCCACTTT.

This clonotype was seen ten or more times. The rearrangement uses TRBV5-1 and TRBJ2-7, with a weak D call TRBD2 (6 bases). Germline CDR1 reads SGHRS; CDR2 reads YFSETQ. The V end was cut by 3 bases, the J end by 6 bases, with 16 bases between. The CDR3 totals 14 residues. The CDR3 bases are TGCGCCAGCAGCTATGGCGGTGGAGGGAGCGAGCAGTACTTC. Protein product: CASSYGGGGSEQYF.

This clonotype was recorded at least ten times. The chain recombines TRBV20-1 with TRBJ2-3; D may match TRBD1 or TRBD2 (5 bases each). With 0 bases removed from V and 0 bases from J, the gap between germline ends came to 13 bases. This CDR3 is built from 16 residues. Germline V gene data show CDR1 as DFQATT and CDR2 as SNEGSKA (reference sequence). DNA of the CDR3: TGCAGTGCTAGAGATCTCGAGAGGGGAAGCACAGATACGCAGTATTTT. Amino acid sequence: CSARDLERGSTDTQYF.

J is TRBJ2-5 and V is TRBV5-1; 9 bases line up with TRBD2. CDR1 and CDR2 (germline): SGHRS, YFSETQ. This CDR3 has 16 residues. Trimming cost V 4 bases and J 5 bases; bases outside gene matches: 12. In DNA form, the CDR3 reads TGCGCCAGCAGCGCCGGGACTAGCACCCCCCCGGAGACCCAGTACTTC. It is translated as CASSAGTSTPPETQYF. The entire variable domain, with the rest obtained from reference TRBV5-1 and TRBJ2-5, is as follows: KAGVTQTPRYLIKTRGQQVTLSCSPISGHRSVSWYQQTPGQGLQFLFEYFSETQRNKGNFPGRFSGRQFSNSRSEMNVSTLELGDSALYLCASSAGTSTPPETQYFGPGTRLLVL.

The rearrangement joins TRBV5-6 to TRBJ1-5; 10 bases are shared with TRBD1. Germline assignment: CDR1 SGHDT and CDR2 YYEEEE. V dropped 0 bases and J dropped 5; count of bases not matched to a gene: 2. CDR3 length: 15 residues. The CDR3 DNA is TGTGCCAGCAGCTTGGGGGGGACAGGGGATCAGCCCCAGCATTTT. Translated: CASSLGGTGDQPQHF.

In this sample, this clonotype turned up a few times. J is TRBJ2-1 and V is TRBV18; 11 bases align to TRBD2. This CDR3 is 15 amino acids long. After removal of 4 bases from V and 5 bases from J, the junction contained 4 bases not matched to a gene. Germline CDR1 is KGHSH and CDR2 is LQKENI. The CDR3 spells CASSLGLAGHNEQFF. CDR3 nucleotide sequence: TGTGCCAGCTCACTCGGACTAGCGGGCCACAATGAGCAGTTCTTC.

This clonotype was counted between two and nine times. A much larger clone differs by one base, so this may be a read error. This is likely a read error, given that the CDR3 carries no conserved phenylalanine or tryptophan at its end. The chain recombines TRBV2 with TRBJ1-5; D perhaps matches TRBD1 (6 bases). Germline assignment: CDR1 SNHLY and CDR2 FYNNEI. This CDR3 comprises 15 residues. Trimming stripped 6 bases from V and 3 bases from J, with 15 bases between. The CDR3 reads CASRDKQGFNQPQHL. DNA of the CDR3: TGTGCCAGCAGAGACAAACAGGGCTTCAATCAGCCCCAGCATCTT.

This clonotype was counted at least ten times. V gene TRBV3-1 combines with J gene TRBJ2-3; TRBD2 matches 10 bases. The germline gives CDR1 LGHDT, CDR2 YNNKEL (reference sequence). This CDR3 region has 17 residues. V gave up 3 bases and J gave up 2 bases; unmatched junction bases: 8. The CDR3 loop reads CASSQVLAGGFTDTQYF. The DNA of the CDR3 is TGTGCCAGCAGCCAGGTGTTAGCGGGGGGCTTCACAGATACGCAGTATTTT.

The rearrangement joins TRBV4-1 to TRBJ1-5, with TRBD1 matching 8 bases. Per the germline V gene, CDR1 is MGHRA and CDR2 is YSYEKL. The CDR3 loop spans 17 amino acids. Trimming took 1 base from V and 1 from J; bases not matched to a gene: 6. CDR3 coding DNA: TGCGCCAGCAGCCAAGGTCAGGGGGCAGGGAGCAATCAGCCCCAGCATTTT. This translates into CASSQGQGAGSNQPQHF.

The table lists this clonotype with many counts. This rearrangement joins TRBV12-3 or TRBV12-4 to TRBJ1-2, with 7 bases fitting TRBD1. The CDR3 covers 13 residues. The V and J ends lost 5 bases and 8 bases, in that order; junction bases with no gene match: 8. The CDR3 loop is CASSRRQGDGYTF. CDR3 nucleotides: TGTGCCAGCAGTCGCCGACAGGGTGACGGCTACACCTTC.

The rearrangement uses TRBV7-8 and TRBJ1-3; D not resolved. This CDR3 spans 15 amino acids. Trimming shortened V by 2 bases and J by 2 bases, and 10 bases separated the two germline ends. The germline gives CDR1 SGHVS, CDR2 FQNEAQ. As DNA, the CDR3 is TGTGCCAGCAGCTTATACGGGAGCCCTGGAAACACCATATATTTT. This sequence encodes CASSLYGSPGNTIYF. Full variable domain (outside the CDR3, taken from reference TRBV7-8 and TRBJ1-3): GAGVSQSPRYKVAKRGQDVALRCDPISGHVSLFWYQQALGQGPEFLTYFQNEAQLDKSGLPSDRFFAERPEGSVSTLKIQRTQQEDSAVYLCASSLYGSPGNTIYFGEGSWLTVV.

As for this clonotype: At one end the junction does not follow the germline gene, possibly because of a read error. The CDR3 DNA follows: TGCAGTGCTAGAGGAGGGACAATAGCGGACTCCCACAATGAGCAGTTCTTC. Translating it yields CSARGGTIADSHNEQFF. V and J are TRBV20-1 and TRBJ2-1; D may be TRBD1 or TRBD2 (6 bases each). CDR1 and CDR2 from the germline V gene are DFQATT and SNEGSKA (reference sequence). CDR3 size: 17 residues.

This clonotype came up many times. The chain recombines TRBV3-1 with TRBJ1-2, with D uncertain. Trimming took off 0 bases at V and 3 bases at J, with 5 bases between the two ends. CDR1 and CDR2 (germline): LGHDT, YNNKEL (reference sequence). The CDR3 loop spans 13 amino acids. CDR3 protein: CASSQEEDYGYTF. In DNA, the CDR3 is TGTGCCAGCAGCCAAGAGGAGGACTATGGCTACACCTTC.

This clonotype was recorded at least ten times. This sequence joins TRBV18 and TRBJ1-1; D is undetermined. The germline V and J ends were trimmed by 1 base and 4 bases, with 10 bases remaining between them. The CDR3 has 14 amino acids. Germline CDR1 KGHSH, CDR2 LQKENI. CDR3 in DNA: TGTGCCAGCTCACCACAGGGATATGGCACTGAAGCTTTCTTT. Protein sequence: CASSPQGYGTEAFF.

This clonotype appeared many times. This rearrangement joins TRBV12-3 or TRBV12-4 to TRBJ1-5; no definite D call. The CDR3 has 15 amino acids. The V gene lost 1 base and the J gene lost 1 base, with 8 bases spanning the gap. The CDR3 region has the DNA TGTGCCAGCAGTTTAGGGGCGAGGAGCAATCAGCCCCAGCATTTT. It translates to CASSLGARSNQPQHF.

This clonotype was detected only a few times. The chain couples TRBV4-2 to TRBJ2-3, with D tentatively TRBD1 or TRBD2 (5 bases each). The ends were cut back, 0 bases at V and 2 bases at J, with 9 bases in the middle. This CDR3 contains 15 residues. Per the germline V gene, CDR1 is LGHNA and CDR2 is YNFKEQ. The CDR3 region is CASSQDRDDTDTQYF. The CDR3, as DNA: TGTGCCAGCAGCCAAGATAGGGACGACACAGATACGCAGTATTTT.

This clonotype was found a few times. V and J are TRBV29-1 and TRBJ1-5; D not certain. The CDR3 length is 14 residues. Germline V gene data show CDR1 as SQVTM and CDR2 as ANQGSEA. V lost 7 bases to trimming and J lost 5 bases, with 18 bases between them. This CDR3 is CSAHPARRDQPQHF. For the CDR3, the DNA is TGCAGCGCCCACCCGGCGCGGAGGGATCAGCCCCAGCATTTT. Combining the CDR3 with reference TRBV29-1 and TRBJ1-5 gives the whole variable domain SAVISQKPSRDICQRGTSLTIQCQVDSQVTMMFWYRQQPGQSLTLIATANQGSEATYESGFVIDKFPISRPNLTFSTLTVSNMSPEDSSIYLCSAHPARRDQPQHFGDGTRLSIL.

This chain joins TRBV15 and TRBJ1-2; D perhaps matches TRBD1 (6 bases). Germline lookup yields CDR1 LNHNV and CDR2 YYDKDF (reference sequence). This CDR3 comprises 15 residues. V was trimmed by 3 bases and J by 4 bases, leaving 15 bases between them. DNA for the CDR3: TGTGCCACCAGCAGCCCCCTGGCAGGGGCCTATGGCTACACCTTC. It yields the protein CATSSPLAGAYGYTF.

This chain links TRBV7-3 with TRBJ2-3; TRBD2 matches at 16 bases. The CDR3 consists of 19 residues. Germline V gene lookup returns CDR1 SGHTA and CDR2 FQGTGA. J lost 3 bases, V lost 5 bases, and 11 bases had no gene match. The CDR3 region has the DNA TGTGCCAGCAGCGAAACCGGGACTAGCGGGGGGGTTAGGACAGATACGCAGTATTTT. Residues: CASSETGTSGGVRTDTQYF.

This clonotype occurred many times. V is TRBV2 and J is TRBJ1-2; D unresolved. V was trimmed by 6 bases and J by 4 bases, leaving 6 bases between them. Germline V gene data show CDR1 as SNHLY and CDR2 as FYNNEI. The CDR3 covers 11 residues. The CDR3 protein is CASRATYGYTF. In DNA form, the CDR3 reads TGTGCCAGCAGGGCGACCTATGGCTACACCTTC.

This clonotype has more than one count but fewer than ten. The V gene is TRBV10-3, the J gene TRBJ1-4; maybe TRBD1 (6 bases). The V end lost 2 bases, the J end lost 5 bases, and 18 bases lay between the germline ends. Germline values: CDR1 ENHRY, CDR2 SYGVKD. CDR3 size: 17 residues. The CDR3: CAISEAPRGGLNEKLFF. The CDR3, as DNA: TGTGCCATCAGTGAGGCCCCCCGCGGGGGGCTGAATGAAAAACTGTTTTTT.

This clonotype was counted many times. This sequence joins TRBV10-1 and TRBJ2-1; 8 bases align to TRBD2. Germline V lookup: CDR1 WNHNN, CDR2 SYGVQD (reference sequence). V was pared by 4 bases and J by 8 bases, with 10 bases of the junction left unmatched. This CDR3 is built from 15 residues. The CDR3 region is CASSGAGGPTDEQFF. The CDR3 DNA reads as TGCGCCAGCAGTGGGGCGGGGGGCCCAACCGATGAGCAGTTCTTC.

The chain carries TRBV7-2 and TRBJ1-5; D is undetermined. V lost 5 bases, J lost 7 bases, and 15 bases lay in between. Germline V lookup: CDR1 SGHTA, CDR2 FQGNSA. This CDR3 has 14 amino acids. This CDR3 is CASSQSYGLQPQHF. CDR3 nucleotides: TGTGCCAGCAGCCAGAGCTACGGGTTACAGCCCCAGCATTTT.

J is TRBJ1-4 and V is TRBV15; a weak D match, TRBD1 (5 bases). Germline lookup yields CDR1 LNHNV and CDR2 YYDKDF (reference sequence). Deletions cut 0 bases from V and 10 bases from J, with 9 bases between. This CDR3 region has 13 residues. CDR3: CATSRDRGGKLFF. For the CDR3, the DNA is TGTGCCACCAGCAGAGATCGCGGGGGAAAACTGTTTTTT.

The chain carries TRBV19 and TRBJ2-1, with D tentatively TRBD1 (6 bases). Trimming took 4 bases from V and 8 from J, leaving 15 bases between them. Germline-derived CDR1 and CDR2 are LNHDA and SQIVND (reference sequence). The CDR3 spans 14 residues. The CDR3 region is CASSRSTGTDEQFF. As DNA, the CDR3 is TGTGCCAGTAGTAGGTCGACAGGTACCGATGAGCAGTTCTTC.

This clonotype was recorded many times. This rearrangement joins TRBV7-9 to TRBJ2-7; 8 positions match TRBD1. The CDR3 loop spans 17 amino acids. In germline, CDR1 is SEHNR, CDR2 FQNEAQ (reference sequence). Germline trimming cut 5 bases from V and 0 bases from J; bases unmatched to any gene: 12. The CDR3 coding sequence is TGTGCCAGCAGCGACAGTTTGGGGACAGGACCCTCCTACGAGCAGTACTTC. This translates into CASSDSLGTGPSYEQYF.

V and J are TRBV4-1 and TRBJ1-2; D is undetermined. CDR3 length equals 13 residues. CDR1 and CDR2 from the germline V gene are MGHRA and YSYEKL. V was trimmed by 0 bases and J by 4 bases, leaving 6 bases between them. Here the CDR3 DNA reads TGCGCCAGCAGCCAAGAAAACGGCTATGGCTACACCTTC. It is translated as CASSQENGYGYTF.